The 19 T cell receptor beta chains below come from one sample, sequenced in a study of CD8 T cells in ankylosing spondylitis. One entry per CDR3 protein results from TCRdb running MiXCR on the 5' RACE reads. This table holds about 250,000 distinct CDR3 sequences, more than 9% found once. Sequencing used blood, either unsorted or a sorted T cell fraction (not recorded which). Receptors were obtained from a male donor with ankylosing spondylitis or in good health (not recorded which).

This rearrangement joins TRBV5-1 to TRBJ1-1, with 12 bases lining up with TRBD1. The CDR3 has 13 amino acids. The germline gives CDR1 SGHRS, CDR2 YFSETQ. V gave up 3 bases and J gave up 8 bases; unmatched junction bases: 2. The DNA of the CDR3 is TGCGCCAGCAGCTCCGGGACAGGGGGCGAAGCTTTCTTT. It is translated as CASSSGTGGEAFF. The whole variable domain, remainder taken from reference TRBV5-1 and TRBJ1-1, is KAGVTQTPRYLIKTRGQQVTLSCSPISGHRSVSWYQQTPGQGLQFLFEYFSETQRNKGNFPGRFSGRQFSNSRSEMNVSTLELGDSALYLCASSSGTGGEAFFGQGTRLTVV.

The sample holds many counts of this clonotype. The junction differs from germline at one of its ends, possibly a read error. This chain joins TRBV5-1 and TRBJ2-3; no firm D call. CDR1 is SGHRS, CDR2 YFSETQ, per germline. The CDR3 totals 14 residues. The CDR3 DNA sequence: TGCGCCAGCAGATTGGGCGGTGGCACAGATACGCAGTATTTT. This translates into CASRLGGGTDTQYF.

V is TRBV9 and J is TRBJ2-4; TRBD2 aligns across 7 bases. The V segment lost 0 bases and the J segment 6 bases; nucleotides outside the gene matches: 3. Germline lookup yields CDR1 SGDLS and CDR2 YYNGEE. CDR3 length equals 14 residues. The DNA for the CDR3 is TGTGCCAGCAGCGTAGGACTAGCTAGAAACATTCAGTACTTC. Translation gives CASSVGLARNIQYF.

This clonotype was recorded many times. J is TRBJ2-5 and V is TRBV20-1; 9 nucleotides align to TRBD1. The V segment lost 3 bases and the J segment 6 bases; nucleotides outside the gene matches: 2. Germline V CDR1 and CDR2: DFQATT, SNEGSKA (reference sequence). The CDR3 runs 12 residues. The DNA for the CDR3 is TGCAGTGCTAGGACAGGGGGGAAGACCCAGTACTTC. Its translation: CSARTGGKTQYF.

The sample holds many counts of this clonotype. The chain combines TRBV2 with TRBJ1-2; D is unclear. There are 17 residues in the CDR3. Trimming left V 10 bases short and J 0 bases short, with 24 bases between. In germline, CDR1 is SNHLY, CDR2 FYNNEI. CDR3 coding DNA: TGTGCCACCCGAAAACCCGTCTATATATTTCCTAACTATGGCTACACCTTC. Protein product: CATRKPVYIFPNYGYTF.

This clonotype was observed a few times. The gene calls are TRBV5-5 and TRBJ1-2, with a weak D call TRBD1 (5 bases). Germline V gene lookup returns CDR1 SGHKS and CDR2 YYEKEE (reference sequence). V lost 0 bases and J 9 bases, leaving 18 bases between the germline ends. This CDR3 region has 15 residues. CDR3 protein: CASSLGDVEYVSYTF. DNA of the CDR3: TGTGCCAGCAGCTTGGGGGACGTAGAGTATGTCAGCTACACCTTC.

In regard to this clonotype: It may be a read error: a sequence one base away is much more abundant. The V call is TRBV27, the J call TRBJ2-2; D is tentatively TRBD1 or TRBD2 (5 bases each). CDR3 length: 17 amino acids. Germline V CDR1 and CDR2: MNHEY, SMNVEV (reference sequence). The CDR3 is CASSLLGSGRGTGEPFF. CDR3 coding DNA: TGTGCCAGCAGTTTATTGGGATCAGGGAGAGGGACCGGGGAGCCGTTTTTT.

This clonotype came up many times. V is TRBV2 and J is TRBJ2-3, with D maybe TRBD1 (5 bases). Trimming stripped 6 bases from V and 10 bases from J, with 17 bases between. The CDR3 length is 13 residues. Germline V gene data show CDR1 as SNHLY and CDR2 as FYNNEI. The CDR3 region has the DNA TGTGCCAGCAGCCCAGCCCCAGGGTGGGCGCAGTATTTT. It yields the protein CASSPAPGWAQYF.

This clonotype has a count of ten or more. The rearrangement links TRBV19 to TRBJ2-1; the D is unclear. V lost 7 bases and J 0 bases, leaving 10 bases between the germline ends. CDR1 LNHDA and CDR2 SQIVND come from the germline V gene (reference sequence). The CDR3 has 14 amino acids. CDR3 in amino acids: CASKTLSSYNEQFF. DNA of the CDR3: TGTGCCAGTAAGACCCTCTCCTCCTACAATGAGCAGTTCTTC.

The CDR3 loop is CASSPEGGTGGEKLFF. CDR3 coding DNA: TGTGCCAGCAGCCCCGAGGGAGGGACAGGGGGTGAAAAACTGTTTTTT. The J gene is TRBJ1-4, the V gene TRBV7-9, with TRBD1 matching over 11 bases. The V gene end was trimmed by 5 bases and the J gene end by 7 bases; junction bases not matched to a gene: 9. The germline V gene encodes CDR1 SEHNR and CDR2 FQNEAQ (reference sequence). The CDR3 is made up of 16 amino acids.

This clonotype was seen a handful of times. This CDR3 reads CASSPGKRGANTGELFF. The CDR3 DNA follows: TGCGCCAGCAGCCCGGGGAAGCGGGGGGCGAACACCGGGGAGCTGTTTTTT. J is TRBJ2-2 and V is TRBV4-1; TRBD2 agrees at 9 bases. After removal of 4 bases from V and 0 bases from J, the junction contained 6 bases not matched to a gene. The CDR3 has 17 amino acids. Germline values: CDR1 MGHRA, CDR2 YSYEKL.

This clonotype appeared many times. The gene calls are TRBV7-2 and TRBJ2-7; the D is unclear. In germline, CDR1 is SGHTA, CDR2 FQGNSA. V was shortened by 5 bases and J by 5 bases, with 7 bases between the two germline ends. The CDR3 extends over 11 amino acids. CDR3 coding DNA: TGTGCCAGCAGCCTTTATAACGAGCAGTACTTC. It is translated as CASSLYNEQYF. Filled out from reference TRBV7-2 and TRBJ2-7, the complete variable domain reads GAGVSQSPSNKVTEKGKDVELRCDPISGHTALYWYRQSLGQGLEFLIYFQGNSAPDKSGLPSDRFSAERTGGSVSTLTIQRTQQEDSAVYLCASSLYNEQYFGPGTRLTVT.

This clonotype has at least ten counts. The chain links TRBV5-6 to TRBJ1-2; no definite D call. The length of the CDR3 is 13 residues. Germline values: CDR1 SGHDT, CDR2 YYEEEE. The V gene lost 3 bases and the J gene lost 8 bases, with 14 bases spanning the gap. Here the CDR3 DNA reads TGTGCCAGCAGCTCCACGTCCGGGCGAGGCTACACCTTC. Residues: CASSSTSGRGYTF.

This clonotype was seen at least ten times. This chain connects TRBV11-3 to TRBJ2-7, with D perhaps assigned TRBD1 or TRBD2 (5 bases each). Trimming stripped 3 bases from V and 3 bases from J, with 12 bases between. The CDR3 sequence is 14 residues long. Per germline, CDR1 SGHNT and CDR2 YENEEA. The CDR3 DNA is TGTGCCAGCAGCTTCCGGGGCCCGGGCTACGAGCAGTACTTC. This encodes CASSFRGPGYEQYF.

There are many counts of this clonotype. The chain recombines TRBV5-1 with TRBJ2-7, with D perhaps being TRBD1 or TRBD2 (5 bases each). Germline V gene data show CDR1 as SGHRS and CDR2 as YFSETQ. The CDR3 has 14 amino acids. V was pared by 0 bases and J by 0 bases, with 7 bases between. The CDR3 DNA sequence: TGCGCCAGCAGCTTGGAGGGGAGCTCCTACGAGCAGTACTTC. It codes for CASSLEGSSYEQYF.

This clonotype was seen ten or more times. V and J are TRBV2 and TRBJ2-5; 12 bases map to TRBD2. Germline CDR1 reads SNHLY; CDR2 reads FYNNEI. The trim removed 6 bases at V and 5 bases at J, leaving 10 bases unmatched. The CDR3 contains 16 residues. The DNA for the CDR3 is TGTGCCAGCAGGGGATTGACTAGCGGGAGCGATGAGACCCAGTACTTC. It codes for CASRGLTSGSDETQYF.

This clonotype was seen at least ten times. This chain joins TRBV20-1 and TRBJ2-7, with 7 bases identical to TRBD1. With V trimmed by 3 bases and J by 7 bases, 21 bases remained unmatched. The CDR3 runs 17 residues. CDR1 DFQATT and CDR2 SNEGSKA come from the germline V gene (reference sequence). The CDR3 protein is CSARPREQGLRHGEQYF. CDR3 coding DNA: TGCAGTGCTAGGCCCCGGGAACAGGGGCTAAGGCATGGTGAGCAGTACTTC.

V and J are TRBV7-8 and TRBJ2-5, with 7 positions matching TRBD2. CDR3 length: 16 residues. Germline V lookup: CDR1 SGHVS, CDR2 FQNEAQ. The ends lost 4 bases at V and 5 bases at J; junction bases unmatched: 13. CDR3 sequence: CASSSWEQAGRETQYF. CDR3 coding DNA: TGTGCCAGCAGCTCCTGGGAGCAAGCGGGGAGGGAGACCCAGTACTTC.

V gene TRBV7-2 combines with J gene TRBJ2-3; D perhaps matches TRBD1 (6 bases). The ends were cut back, 5 bases at V and 2 bases at J, with 17 bases in the middle. Germline values: CDR1 SGHTA, CDR2 FQGNSA. This CDR3 region has 16 residues. The CDR3 DNA sequence: TGTGCCAGCAGCCCTACAGGGTCCTCTTCCACAGATACGCAGTATTTT. Encoded protein: CASSPTGSSSTDTQYF.